The clone carrying this T cell receptor beta chain was found many times. Antigen specificity is unknown. The data were taken from a study of identical twins. The germline V gene encodes CDR1 DFQATT and CDR2 SNEGSKA (reference sequence). V was trimmed by 4 bases and J by 3 bases, leaving 6 bases between them. CDR3 length equals 11 residues. TCRdb re-called the 5' RACE reads through MiXCR, storing one row per CDR3 protein. The sample yields roughly 570,000 distinct CDR3 sequences, roughly 9.5% seen once. Whole-study findings and limits: Memory repertoires lacked the insertion deficit that abundant cord blood beta clonotypes showed. Recombination models fit unrelated individuals' TCR alpha sharing but underestimated twins'.

This sample was also put to use in a study of yellow fever vaccine responses in identical twins.

The chain is built from TRBV20-1 and TRBJ2-5; weak D call: TRBD2 (5 bases). The specimen sequenced was PBMCs. The sequence derives from a woman under 30 in good health. The CDR3 here is CSATSKETQYF. CDR3 DNA: TGCAGTGCTACTAGCAAAGAGACCCAGTACTTC.